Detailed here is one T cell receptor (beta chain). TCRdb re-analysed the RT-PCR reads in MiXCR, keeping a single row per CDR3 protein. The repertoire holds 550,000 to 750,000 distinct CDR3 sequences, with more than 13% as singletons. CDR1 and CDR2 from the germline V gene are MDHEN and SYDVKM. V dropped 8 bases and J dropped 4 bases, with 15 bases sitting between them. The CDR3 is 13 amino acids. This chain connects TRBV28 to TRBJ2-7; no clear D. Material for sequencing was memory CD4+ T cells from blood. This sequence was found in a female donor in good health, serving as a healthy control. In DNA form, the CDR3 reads TGTGCCAGCGTCCGCGACCCTCGGTACGAGCAGTACTTC. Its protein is CASVRDPRYEQYF.